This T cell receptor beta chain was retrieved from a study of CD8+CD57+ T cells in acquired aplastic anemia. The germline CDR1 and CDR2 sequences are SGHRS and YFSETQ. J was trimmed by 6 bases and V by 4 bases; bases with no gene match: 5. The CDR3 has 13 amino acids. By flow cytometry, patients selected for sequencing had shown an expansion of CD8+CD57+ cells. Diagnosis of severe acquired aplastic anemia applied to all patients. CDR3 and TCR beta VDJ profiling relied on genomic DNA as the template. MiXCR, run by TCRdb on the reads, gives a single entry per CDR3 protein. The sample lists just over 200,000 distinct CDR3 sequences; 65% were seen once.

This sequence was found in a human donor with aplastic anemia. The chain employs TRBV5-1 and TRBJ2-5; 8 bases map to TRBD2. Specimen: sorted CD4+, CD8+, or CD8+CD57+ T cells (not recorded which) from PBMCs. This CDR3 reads CASSAGLGQTQYF. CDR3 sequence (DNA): TGCGCCAGCAGCGCGGGACTAGGTCAGACCCAGTACTTC.